This T cell receptor (beta chain) comes out of a study of cytomegalovirus exposure and HLA in healthy donors. Whole-study findings and limits: Previous analysis showed most TCR beta V segments were productive about 90% or about 30% of the time. Reportedly, TCR beta sequences accurately predicted HLA-A and HLA-B alleles in most subjects. In a later analysis, at a false discovery rate of 0.05, under 20,000 TCR beta sequences were associated with HLA alleles. Some V segments, including TRBV6-2 and TRBV6-3, were excluded as indistinguishable.

Trimming pared 5 bases from V and 5 bases from J, leaving 9 bases between. Germline CDR1 SGHAT, CDR2 FQNNGV. There are 13 residues in the CDR3. The PCR was carried out with 60 Vbeta primers and 13 Jbeta primers. The method was immunoSEQ multiplex PCR; TCRdb's version includes in-frame clones alone and lacks a portion of them. Of around 200,000 clones listed, 77% were seen once; the top ten hold more than 3.5%. To note about this clone: What it recognizes is unknown.

The origin of this receptor is a woman aged 60-70 years in good health and CMV-seropositive. The V gene is TRBV11-2, the J gene TRBJ1-4; D call uncertain. The source material was PBMCs. CDR3 DNA: TGTGCCAGCAGCCCGTTTCAGAATGAAAAACTGTTTTTT. Translating gives CASSPFQNEKLFF.